This T cell receptor beta chain was captured by sequencing in a study of CD8 T cells in ankylosing spondylitis. Study-wide results and caveats: Significant enrichment of disease-linked clones was reportedly seen in matched ankylosing spondylitis synovial fluid. Characteristic of ankylosing spondylitis blood, it appeared, was a TCR beta motif comprising about eight highly homologous variants. Disease-linked clones were CD8+ and relatively rare in peripheral blood.

The CDR3 runs 13 residues. The ends lost 7 bases at V and 0 bases at J; junction bases unmatched: 2. Germline V lookup: CDR1 MNHEY, CDR2 SMNVEV (reference sequence). With molecular barcodes, quantitative 5'-RACE was used to make the TCR beta libraries. TCRdb called the 5' RACE reads again in MiXCR, with one record for every CDR3 protein. Among roughly 150,000 distinct CDR3 sequences, 9.5% to 10% were seen once, and the ten largest hold roughly 16%. A remark on this clonotype: As yet, its antigen is unknown.

The chain is built from TRBV27 and TRBJ2-7; 8 nucleotides agree with TRBD1. The TCR sequence derives from a female donor with ankylosing spondylitis or in good health (not recorded which). Sample: blood, either unsorted or a sorted T cell fraction (not recorded which). The CDR3 is CASTGTGSYEQYF. The CDR3 bases are TGTGCCAGCACCGGGACAGGCTCCTACGAGCAGTACTTC.